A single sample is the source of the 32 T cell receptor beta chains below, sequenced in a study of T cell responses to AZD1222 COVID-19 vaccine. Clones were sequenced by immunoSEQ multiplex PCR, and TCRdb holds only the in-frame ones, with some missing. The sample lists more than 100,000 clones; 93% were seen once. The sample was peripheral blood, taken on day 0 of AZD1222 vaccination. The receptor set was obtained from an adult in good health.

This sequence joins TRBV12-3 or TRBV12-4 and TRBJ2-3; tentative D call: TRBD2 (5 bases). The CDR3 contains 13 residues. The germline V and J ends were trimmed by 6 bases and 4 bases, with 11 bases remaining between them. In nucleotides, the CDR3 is TGTGCCAGCAGCCGGAGGAGCGCAGATACGCAGTATTTT. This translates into CASSRRSADTQYF.

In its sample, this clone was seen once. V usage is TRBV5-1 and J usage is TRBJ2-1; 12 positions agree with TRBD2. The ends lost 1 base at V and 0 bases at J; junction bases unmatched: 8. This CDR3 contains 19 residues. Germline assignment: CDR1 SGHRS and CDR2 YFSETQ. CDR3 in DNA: TGCGCCAGCAGCTTGACTAGCGGGGGGCTGTTGAGCTCCTACAATGAGCAGTTCTTC. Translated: CASSLTSGGLLSSYNEQFF. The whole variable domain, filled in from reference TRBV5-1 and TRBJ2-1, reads KAGVTQTPRYLIKTRGQQVTLSCSPISGHRSVSWYQQTPGQGLQFLFEYFSETQRNKGNFPGRFSGRQFSNSRSEMNVSTLELGDSALYLCASSLTSGGLLSSYNEQFFGPGTRLTVL.

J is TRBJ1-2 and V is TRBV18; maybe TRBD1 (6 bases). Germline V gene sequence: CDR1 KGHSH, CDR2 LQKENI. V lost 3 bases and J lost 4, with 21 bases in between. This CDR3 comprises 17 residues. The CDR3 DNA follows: TGTGCCAGCTCACCGGGGACAATCTCTTCTGTAAGCTATGGCTACACCTTC. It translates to CASSPGTISSVSYGYTF.

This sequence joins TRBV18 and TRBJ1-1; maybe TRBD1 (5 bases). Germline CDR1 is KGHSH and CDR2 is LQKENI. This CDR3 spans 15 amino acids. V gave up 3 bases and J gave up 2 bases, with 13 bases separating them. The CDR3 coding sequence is TGTGCCAGCTCACCTTCGGGACTATTCAACACTGAAGCTTTCTTT. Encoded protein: CASSPSGLFNTEAFF.

The CDR3 sequence: CASSEIITAVPRLADYYEQYF. The CDR3 bases are TGCGCCAGCAGTGAAATAATCACAGCAGTTCCTAGACTAGCGGACTACTACGAGCAGTACTTC. This chain links TRBV10-1 with TRBJ2-7; TRBD2 matches 9 bases. The germline V gene encodes CDR1 WNHNN and CDR2 SYGVQD (reference sequence). V shed 3 bases and J 3 bases; nucleotides not matched to a gene: 24. This CDR3 has 21 amino acids.

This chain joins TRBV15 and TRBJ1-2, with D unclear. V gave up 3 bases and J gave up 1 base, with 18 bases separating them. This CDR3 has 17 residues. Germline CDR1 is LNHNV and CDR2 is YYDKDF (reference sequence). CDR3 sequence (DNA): TGTGCCACCAGCAGGGGAGAGGGTGTCGATGATAACTATGGCTACACCTTC. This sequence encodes CATSRGEGVDDNYGYTF.

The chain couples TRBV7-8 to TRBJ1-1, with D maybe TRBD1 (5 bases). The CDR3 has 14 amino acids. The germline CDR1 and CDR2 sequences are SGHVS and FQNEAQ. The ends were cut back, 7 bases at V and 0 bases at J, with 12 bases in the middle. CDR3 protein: CASTSGGMNTEAFF. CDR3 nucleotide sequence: TGTGCCAGCACCTCGGGGGGGATGAACACTGAAGCTTTCTTT.

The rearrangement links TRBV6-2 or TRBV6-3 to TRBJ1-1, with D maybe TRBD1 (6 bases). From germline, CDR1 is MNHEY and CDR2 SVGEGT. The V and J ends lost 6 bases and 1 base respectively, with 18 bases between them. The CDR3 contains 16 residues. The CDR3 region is CASSHRDIAWNTEAFF. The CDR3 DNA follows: TGTGCCAGCAGCCATAGGGACATAGCATGGAACACTGAAGCTTTCTTT.

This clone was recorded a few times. The CDR3 bases are TGTGCCAGCAGTGATGTCGGGGCAGTTGAGCAGTTCTTC. Translating gives CASSDVGAVEQFF. The genes are TRBV2 and TRBJ2-1; D assignment may be TRBD1 or TRBD2 (5 bases each). Germline lookup yields CDR1 SNHLY and CDR2 FYNNEI. The CDR3 totals 13 residues. V was trimmed by 3 bases and J by 9 bases, leaving 12 bases between them.

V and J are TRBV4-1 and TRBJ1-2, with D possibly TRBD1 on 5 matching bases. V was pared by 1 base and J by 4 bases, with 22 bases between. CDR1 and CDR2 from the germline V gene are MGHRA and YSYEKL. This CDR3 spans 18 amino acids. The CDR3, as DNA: TGCGCCAGCAGCCAAGGCCAAACCGGGGCCGCCGAACGCTATGGCTACACCTTC. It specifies CASSQGQTGAAERYGYTF.

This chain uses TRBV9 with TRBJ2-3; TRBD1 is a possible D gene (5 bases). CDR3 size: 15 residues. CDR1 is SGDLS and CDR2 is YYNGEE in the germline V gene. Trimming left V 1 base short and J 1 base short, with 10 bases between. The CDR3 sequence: CASSVIGARTDTQYF. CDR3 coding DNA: TGTGCCAGCAGCGTAATTGGGGCCCGCACAGATACGCAGTATTTT.

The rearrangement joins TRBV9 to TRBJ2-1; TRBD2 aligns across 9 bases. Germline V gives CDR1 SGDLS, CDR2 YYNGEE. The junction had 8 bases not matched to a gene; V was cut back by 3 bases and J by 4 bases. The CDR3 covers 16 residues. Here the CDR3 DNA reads TGTGCCAGCAGCGACGACCAGCGGGAGGATTACAATGAGCAGTTCTTC. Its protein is CASSDDQREDYNEQFF.

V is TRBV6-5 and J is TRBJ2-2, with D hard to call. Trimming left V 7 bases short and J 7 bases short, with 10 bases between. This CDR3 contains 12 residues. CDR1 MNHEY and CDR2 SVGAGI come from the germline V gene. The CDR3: CASTNAIGELFF. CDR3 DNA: TGTGCCAGCACTAATGCGATCGGGGAGCTGTTTTTT.

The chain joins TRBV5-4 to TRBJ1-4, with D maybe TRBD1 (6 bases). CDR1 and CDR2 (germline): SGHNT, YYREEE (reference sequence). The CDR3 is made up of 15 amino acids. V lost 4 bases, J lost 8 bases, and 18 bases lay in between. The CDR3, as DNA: TGTGCCAGCAGCCCTGAGACAGGTAGTCCAGAAAAACTGTTTTTT. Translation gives CASSPETGSPEKLFF.

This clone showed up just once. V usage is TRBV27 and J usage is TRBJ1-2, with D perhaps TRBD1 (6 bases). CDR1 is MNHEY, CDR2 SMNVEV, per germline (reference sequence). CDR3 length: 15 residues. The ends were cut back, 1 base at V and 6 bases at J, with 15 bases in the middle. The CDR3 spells CASSLFFGGADGYTF. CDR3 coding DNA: TGTGCCAGCAGTTTATTTTTCGGGGGCGCGGATGGCTACACCTTC.

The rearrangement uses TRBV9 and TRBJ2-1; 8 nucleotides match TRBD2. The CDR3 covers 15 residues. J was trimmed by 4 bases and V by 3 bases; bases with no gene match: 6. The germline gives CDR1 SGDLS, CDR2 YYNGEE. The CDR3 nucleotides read TGTGCCAGCAGCGCAGCGGGAGTTGGATACAATGAGCAGTTCTTC. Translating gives CASSAAGVGYNEQFF.

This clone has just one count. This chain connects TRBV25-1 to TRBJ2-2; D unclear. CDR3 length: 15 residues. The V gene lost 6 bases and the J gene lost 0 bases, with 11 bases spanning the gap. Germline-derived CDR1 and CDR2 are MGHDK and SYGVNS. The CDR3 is CASRSDTTNTGELFF. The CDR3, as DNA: TGTGCCAGCAGATCAGACACCACGAACACCGGGGAGCTGTTTTTT.

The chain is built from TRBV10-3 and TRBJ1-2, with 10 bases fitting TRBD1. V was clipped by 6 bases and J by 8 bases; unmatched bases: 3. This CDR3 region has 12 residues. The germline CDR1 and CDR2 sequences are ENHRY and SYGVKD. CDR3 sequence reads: CAIRGTGEGYTF. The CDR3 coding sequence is TGTGCCATCAGGGGGACAGGGGAGGGCTACACCTTC.

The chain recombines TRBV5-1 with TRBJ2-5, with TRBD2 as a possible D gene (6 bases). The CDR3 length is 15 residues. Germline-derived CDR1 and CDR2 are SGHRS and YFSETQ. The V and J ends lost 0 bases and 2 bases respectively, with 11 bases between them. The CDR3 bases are TGCGCCAGCAGCTTGGGGGGGAGGCCACAAGAGACCCAGTACTTC. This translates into CASSLGGRPQETQYF. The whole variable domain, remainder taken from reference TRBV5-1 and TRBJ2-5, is KAGVTQTPRYLIKTRGQQVTLSCSPISGHRSVSWYQQTPGQGLQFLFEYFSETQRNKGNFPGRFSGRQFSNSRSEMNVSTLELGDSALYLCASSLGGRPQETQYFGPGTRLLVL.

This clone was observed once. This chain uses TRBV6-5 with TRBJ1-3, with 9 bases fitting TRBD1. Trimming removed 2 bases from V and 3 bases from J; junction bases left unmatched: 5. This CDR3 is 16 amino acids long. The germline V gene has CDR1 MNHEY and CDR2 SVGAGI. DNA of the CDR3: TGTGCCAGCAGTTACGGGACAGGGACAGGTGGAAACACCATATATTTT. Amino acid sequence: CASSYGTGTGGNTIYF.

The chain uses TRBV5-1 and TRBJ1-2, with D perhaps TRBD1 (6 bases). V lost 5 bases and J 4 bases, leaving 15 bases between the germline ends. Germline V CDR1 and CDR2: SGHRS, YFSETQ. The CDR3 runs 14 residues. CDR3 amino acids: CASSFQGQGYGYTF. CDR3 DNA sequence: TGCGCCAGCAGTTTTCAGGGGCAGGGCTATGGCTACACCTTC.

The CDR3 sequence: CASSASGTPGGEAFF. The DNA for the CDR3 is TGTGCCAGTAGTGCCAGTGGGACACCGGGAGGTGAAGCTTTCTTT. The gene calls are TRBV19 and TRBJ1-1; TRBD1 is a possible D gene (6 bases). There are 15 residues in the CDR3. Trimming stripped 5 bases from V and 7 bases from J, with 20 bases between. Germline V gene lookup returns CDR1 LNHDA and CDR2 SQIVND (reference sequence).

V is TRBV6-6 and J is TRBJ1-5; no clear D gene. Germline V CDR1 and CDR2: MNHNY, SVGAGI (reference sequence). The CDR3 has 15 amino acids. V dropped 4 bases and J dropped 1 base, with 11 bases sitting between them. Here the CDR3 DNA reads TGTGCCAGCAGTTGGGGAGAGGAGAGCAATCAGCCCCAGCATTTT. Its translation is CASSWGEESNQPQHF.

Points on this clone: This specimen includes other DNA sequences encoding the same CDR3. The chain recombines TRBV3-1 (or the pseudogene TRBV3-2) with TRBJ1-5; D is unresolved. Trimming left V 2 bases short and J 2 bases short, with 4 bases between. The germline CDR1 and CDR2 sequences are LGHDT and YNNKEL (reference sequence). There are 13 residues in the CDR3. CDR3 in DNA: TGTGCCAGCAGCCAAAGGGGCAATCAGCCCCAGCATTTT. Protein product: CASSQRGNQPQHF.

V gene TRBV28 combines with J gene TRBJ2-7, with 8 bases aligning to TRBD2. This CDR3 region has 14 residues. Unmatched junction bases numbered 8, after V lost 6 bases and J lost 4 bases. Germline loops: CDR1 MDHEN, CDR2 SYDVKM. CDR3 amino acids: CASSPGGTNYEQYF. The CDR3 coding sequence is TGTGCCAGCAGCCCGGGGGGGACTAATTACGAGCAGTACTTC.

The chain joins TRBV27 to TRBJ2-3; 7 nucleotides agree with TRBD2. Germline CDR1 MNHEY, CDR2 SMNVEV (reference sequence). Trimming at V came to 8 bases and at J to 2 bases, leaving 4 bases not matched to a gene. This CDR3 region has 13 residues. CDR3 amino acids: CASGRDYTDTQYF. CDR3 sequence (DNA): TGTGCCAGCGGCAGGGACTACACAGATACGCAGTATTTT.

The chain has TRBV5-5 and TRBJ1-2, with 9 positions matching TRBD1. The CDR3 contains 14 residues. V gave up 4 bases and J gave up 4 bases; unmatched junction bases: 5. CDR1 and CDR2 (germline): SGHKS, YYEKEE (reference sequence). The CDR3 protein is CASSQGQGGYGYTF. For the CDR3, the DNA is TGTGCCAGCAGCCAGGGACAGGGCGGCTATGGCTACACCTTC.

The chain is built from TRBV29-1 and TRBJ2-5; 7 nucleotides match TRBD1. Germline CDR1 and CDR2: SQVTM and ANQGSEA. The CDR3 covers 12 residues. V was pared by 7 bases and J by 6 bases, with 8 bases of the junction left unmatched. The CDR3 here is CSGIDRVKTQYF. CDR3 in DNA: TGCAGCGGAATCGACAGGGTGAAGACCCAGTACTTC.

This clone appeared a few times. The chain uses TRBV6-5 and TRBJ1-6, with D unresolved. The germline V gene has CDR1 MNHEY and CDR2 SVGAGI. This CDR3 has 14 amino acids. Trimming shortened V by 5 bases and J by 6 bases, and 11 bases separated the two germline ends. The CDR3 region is CASSKRPINSPLHF. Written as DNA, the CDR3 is TGTGCCAGCAGTAAACGACCGATTAATTCACCCCTCCACTTT.

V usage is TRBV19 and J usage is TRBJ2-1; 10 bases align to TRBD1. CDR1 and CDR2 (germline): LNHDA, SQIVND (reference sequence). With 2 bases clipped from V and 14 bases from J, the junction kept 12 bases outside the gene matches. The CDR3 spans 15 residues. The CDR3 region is CASSIHPTGTGEKFF. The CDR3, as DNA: TGTGCCAGTAGTATACACCCCACCGGGACAGGGGAGAAGTTCTTC.

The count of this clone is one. The CDR3 here is CASSVGGTTEAFF. CDR3 bases: TGTGCCAGCAGCGTAGGGGGTACAACTGAAGCTTTCTTT. This rearrangement joins TRBV9 to TRBJ1-1; D call uncertain. V shed 0 bases and J shed 5 bases, with 8 bases lying between them. The CDR3 spans 13 residues. The germline V gene has CDR1 SGDLS and CDR2 YYNGEE.

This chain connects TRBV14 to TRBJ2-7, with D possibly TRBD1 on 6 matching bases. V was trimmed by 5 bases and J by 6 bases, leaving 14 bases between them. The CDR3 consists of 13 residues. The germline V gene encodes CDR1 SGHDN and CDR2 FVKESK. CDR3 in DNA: TGTGCCAGCAGCGCCAAACAGGGTAGCGAGCAGTACTTC. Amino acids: CASSAKQGSEQYF. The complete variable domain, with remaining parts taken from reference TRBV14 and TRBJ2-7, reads EAGVTQFPSHSVIEKGQTVTLRCDPISGHDNLYWYRRVMGKEIKFLLHFVKESKQDESGMPNNRFLAERTGGTYSTLKVQPAELEDSGVYFCASSAKQGSEQYFGPGTRLTVT.